Listed here are 23 T cell receptor beta chains from one sample, sequenced in a study of control samples from healthy donors and cancer patients. Some clones are missing from TCRdb's copy, which holds only in-frame ones; the method was immunoSEQ multiplex PCR. This repertoire shows tens of thousands of clones, 88% found once; its top ten account for roughly 42%. Sequenced: PBMCs. These receptors originate from a man aged 50 to 60 with head and neck cancer.

This rearrangement joins TRBV11-2 to TRBJ2-7; tentatively, D is TRBD1 (5 bases). This CDR3 has 15 amino acids. Between the trimmed V and J ends, which lost 1 base and 4 bases, there was a span of 14 bases. The germline CDR1 and CDR2 sequences are SGHAT and FQNNGV. Here the CDR3 DNA reads TGTGCCAGCAGCTTAGTGGGGCAGTTTGTGTACGAGCAGTACTTC. This encodes CASSLVGQFVYEQYF. Variable domain in full (rest from reference TRBV11-2 and TRBJ2-7): EAGVAQSPRYKIIEKRQSVAFWCNPISGHATLYWYQQILGQGPKLLIQFQNNGVVDDSQLPKDRFSAERLKGVDSTLKIQPAKLEDSAVYLCASSLVGQFVYEQYFGPGTRLTVT.

The chain links TRBV4-2 to TRBJ2-5; 11 positions match TRBD2. V shed 2 bases and J 3 bases; nucleotides not matched to a gene: 5. The CDR3 is 16 residues long. CDR1 is LGHNA and CDR2 is YNFKEQ in the germline V gene. The CDR3 sequence: CASSQTSGGREETQYF. In DNA form, the CDR3 reads TGTGCCAGCAGCCAAACTAGCGGGGGCCGAGAAGAGACCCAGTACTTC.

This chain joins TRBV9 and TRBJ2-7; 15 nucleotides match TRBD2. This CDR3 has 18 amino acids. Germline values: CDR1 SGDLS, CDR2 YYNGEE. The junction had 6 bases not matched to a gene; V was cut back by 0 bases and J by 2 bases. This CDR3 is CASSVAGTSGGTAYEQYF. CDR3 coding DNA: TGTGCCAGCAGCGTAGCTGGGACTAGCGGGGGGACAGCCTACGAGCAGTACTTC. The full variable domain, rest sourced from reference TRBV9 and TRBJ2-7, is DSGVTQTPKHLITATGQRVTLRCSPRSGDLSVYWYQQSLDQGLQFLIQYYNGEERAKGNILERFSAQQFPDLHSELNLSSLELGDSALYFCASSVAGTSGGTAYEQYFGPGTRLTVT.

The CDR3 DNA reads as TGTGCTAGTGGTCCCAGGACAGCGGGCAATGAGCAGTTCTTC. Translating gives CASGPRTAGNEQFF. The chain employs TRBV12-5 and TRBJ2-1, with D possibly being TRBD1 or TRBD2 (6 bases each). Germline V CDR1 and CDR2: LGHNT, FRNRAP. The V end was cut by 5 bases, the J end by 6 bases, with 14 bases between. CDR3 length equals 14 residues.

The rearrangement links TRBV5-1 to TRBJ2-3; 8 bases match TRBD2. Germline V gene data show CDR1 as SGHRS and CDR2 as YFSETQ. The V and J ends lost 4 bases and 3 bases, in that order; junction bases with no gene match: 10. This CDR3 spans 16 amino acids. The CDR3 is CASSLDSGGATDTQYF. The CDR3 DNA reads as TGCGCCAGCAGCCTGGACTCCGGGGGGGCAACAGATACGCAGTATTTT. The whole variable domain, remainder taken from reference TRBV5-1 and TRBJ2-3, is KAGVTQTPRYLIKTRGQQVTLSCSPISGHRSVSWYQQTPGQGLQFLFEYFSETQRNKGNFPGRFSGRQFSNSRSEMNVSTLELGDSALYLCASSLDSGGATDTQYFGPGTRLTVL.

The gene calls are TRBV5-4 and TRBJ1-4; maybe TRBD1 (5 bases). Trimming stripped 7 bases from V and 8 bases from J, with 12 bases between. Germline values: CDR1 SGHNT, CDR2 YYREEE (reference sequence). The CDR3 loop spans 12 amino acids. The CDR3 nucleotides are TGTGCCAGCGCGTCCTGGGGGGAAAAACTGTTTTTT. Translating gives CASASWGEKLFF.

The CDR3 spells CASSKGLSYNEQFF. In DNA form, the CDR3 reads TGTGCCAGCAGTAAGGGTCTCTCCTACAATGAGCAGTTCTTC. The chain is built from TRBV28 and TRBJ2-1; D gene ambiguous. The CDR3 spans 14 residues. V shed 5 bases and J shed 0 bases, with 8 bases lying between them. Germline V lookup: CDR1 MDHEN, CDR2 SYDVKM.

The V call is TRBV5-6, the J call TRBJ2-5; D possibly uses TRBD1 or TRBD2 (5 bases each). The ends were cut back, 0 bases at V and 3 bases at J, with 15 bases in the middle. This CDR3 is 16 amino acids long. The germline V gene encodes CDR1 SGHDT and CDR2 YYEEEE. This chain's CDR3 is CASSLAGARAKETQYF. CDR3 nucleotides: TGTGCCAGCAGCTTGGCCGGGGCTAGGGCGAAAGAGACCCAGTACTTC.

The chain joins TRBV28 to TRBJ1-2; tentatively, D is TRBD1 (5 bases). Germline values: CDR1 MDHEN, CDR2 SYDVKM. The CDR3 totals 14 residues. The ends were cut back, 5 bases at V and 2 bases at J, with 12 bases in the middle. The CDR3 bases are TGTGCCAGCAGTCCGGGGACGAAGAACTATGGCTACACCTTC. Translation gives CASSPGTKNYGYTF.

This clone came up a few times. This chain connects TRBV27 to TRBJ1-6, with D tentatively TRBD1 (6 bases). The CDR3 is made up of 13 amino acids. Germline CDR1 is MNHEY and CDR2 is SMNVEV (reference sequence). The V end was cut by 5 bases, the J end by 13 bases, with 15 bases between. CDR3 residues: CASSRATGPPLHF. The CDR3, as DNA: TGTGCCAGCAGTAGGGCGACAGGCCCCCCCCTCCACTTT.

This clone was observed once. V and J are TRBV25-1 and TRBJ2-6; D tentatively reads TRBD1 or TRBD2 (6 bases each). Looked up from germline, CDR1 is MGHDK and CDR2 is SYGVNS. Trimming shortened V by 1 base and J by 2 bases, and 9 bases separated the two germline ends. The length of the CDR3 is 16 residues. The DNA for the CDR3 is TGTGCCAGCAGTGAATGGGGGGCGGCTGGGGCCAACGTCCTGACTTTC. This translates into CASSEWGAAGANVLTF.

The CDR3 here is CSVEESSAGELFF. The CDR3 DNA reads as TGCAGCGTTGAAGAATCCTCGGCCGGGGAGCTGTTTTTT. The V gene is TRBV29-1, the J gene TRBJ2-2; no definite D call. There are 13 residues in the CDR3. The germline gives CDR1 SQVTM, CDR2 ANQGSEA. Trimming removed 0 bases at V and 6 bases at J, with 8 bases between.

Note on this clone: Germline and junction disagree at one end, which may indicate a read error. The chain employs TRBV6-2 or TRBV6-3 and TRBJ2-7; TRBD1 might be the D (6 bases). The CDR3 loop spans 11 amino acids. Germline V gives CDR1 MNHEY, CDR2 SVGEGT. DNA for the CDR3: TGTGCCAGCAGTTACCCGACAGGCCTGAACTTC. Its protein product is CASSYPTGLNF.

V is TRBV7-9 and J is TRBJ1-1; D is undetermined. The CDR3 length is 15 residues. Germline assignment: CDR1 SEHNR and CDR2 FQNEAQ (reference sequence). V dropped 1 base and J dropped 3 bases, with 12 bases sitting between them. CDR3 sequence reads: CASSLEARWDTEAFF. The CDR3 region has the DNA TGTGCCAGCAGCTTAGAGGCGCGGTGGGACACTGAAGCTTTCTTT. The full variable domain, in which reference TRBV7-9 and TRBJ1-1 provide the parts outside the CDR3, is DTGVSQNPRHKITKRGQNVTFRCDPISEHNRLYWYRQTLGQGPEFLTYFQNEAQLEKSRLLSDRFSAERPKGSFSTLEIQRTEQGDSAMYLCASSLEARWDTEAFFGQGTRLTVV.

The chain carries TRBV29-1 and TRBJ2-6; perhaps TRBD1 as D (6 bases). Germline V gives CDR1 SQVTM, CDR2 ANQGSEA. The V end lost 3 bases, the J end lost 0 bases, and 12 bases lay between the germline ends. The CDR3 length is 16 residues. The CDR3 bases are TGCAGCGTTGACGAACAGGGCCTCTCTGGGGCCAACGTCCTGACTTTC. This sequence encodes CSVDEQGLSGANVLTF. Using reference TRBV29-1 and TRBJ2-6 for the parts outside the CDR3, the full variable domain is SAVISQKPSRDICQRGTSLTIQCQVDSQVTMMFWYRQQPGQSLTLIATANQGSEATYESGFVIDKFPISRPNLTFSTLTVSNMSPEDSSIYLCSVDEQGLSGANVLTFGAGSRLTVL.

The rearrangement uses TRBV20-1 and TRBJ1-5; D uncertain. The CDR3 consists of 14 residues. The V gene lost 3 bases and the J gene lost 3 bases, with 12 bases spanning the gap. Germline V gene sequence: CDR1 DFQATT, CDR2 SNEGSKA (reference sequence). CDR3 nucleotide sequence: TGCAGTGCTAGTACTCCGGGGAACAATCAGCCCCAGCATTTT. It codes for CSASTPGNNQPQHF.

This chain connects TRBV9 to TRBJ2-7; the D is unclear. Germline V gene data show CDR1 as SGDLS and CDR2 as YYNGEE. CDR3 length equals 15 residues. V was shortened by 0 bases and J by 1 base, with 11 bases between the two germline ends. CDR3 nucleotide sequence: TGTGCCAGCAGCGTAGCGTGGTCGGGTTCCTACGAGCAGTACTTC. This codes for CASSVAWSGSYEQYF.

The V and J genes are TRBV5-6 and TRBJ2-7, with D unresolved. This CDR3 comprises 13 residues. Germline CDR1 and CDR2: SGHDT and YYEEEE. V was cut by 5 bases and J by 2 bases, with 11 bases left in between. The CDR3 here is CASSQSSTYEQYF. The CDR3 coding sequence is TGTGCCAGCAGTCAGAGTTCTACCTACGAGCAGTACTTC.

The chain carries TRBV30 and TRBJ2-2, with 9 bases fitting TRBD2. V shed 8 bases and J 1 base; nucleotides not matched to a gene: 17. The CDR3 runs 18 residues. Germline V gene lookup returns CDR1 GTSNPN and CDR2 SVGIG (reference sequence). Here the CDR3 reads CARSFGGGARGNTGELFF. The DNA of the CDR3 is TGTGCCCGCTCCTTCGGCGGGGGGGCGCGGGGGAACACCGGGGAGCTGTTTTTT. The complete variable domain, with remaining parts taken from reference TRBV30 and TRBJ2-2, reads SQTIHQWPATLVQPVGSPLSLECTVEGTSNPNLYWYRQAAGRGLQLLFYSVGIGQISSEVPQNLSASRPQDRQFILSSKKLLLSDSGFYLCARSFGGGARGNTGELFFGEGSRLTVL.

The V gene is TRBV10-2, the J gene TRBJ2-3; the match to TRBD1 covers 8 bases. The CDR3 totals 15 residues. CDR1 is WSHSY and CDR2 is SAAADI in the germline V gene. The J segment lost 1 base and the V segment lost 4 bases, leaving 4 bases of the junction unmatched. The DNA of the CDR3 is TGCGCCAGCAGTGCCCAGGGGGCTGGCACAGATACGCAGTATTTT. As protein: CASSAQGAGTDTQYF.

The CDR3 is CASSTWTGDYEQYF. CDR3 nucleotides: TGTGCCAGCAGCACGTGGACGGGGGACTACGAGCAGTACTTC. The rearrangement links TRBV11-2 to TRBJ2-7, with D perhaps matching TRBD2 (6 bases). The V end lost 5 bases, the J end lost 3 bases, and 14 bases lay between the germline ends. This CDR3 has 14 amino acids. CDR1 and CDR2 (germline): SGHAT, FQNNGV.

The DNA for the CDR3 is TGTGCCACCAGCGGCGCCTCGGGACAGGTCTCTGGGGCCAACGTCCTGACTTTC. It yields the protein CATSGASGQVSGANVLTF. The chain joins TRBV15 to TRBJ2-6, with TRBD1 identical over 8 bases. Trimming at V came to 5 bases and at J to 0 bases, leaving 9 bases not matched to a gene. The CDR3 sequence is 18 residues long. Germline CDR1 LNHNV, CDR2 YYDKDF (reference sequence). Drawing the rest from reference TRBV15 and TRBJ2-6, the complete variable domain is DAMVIQNPRYQVTQFGKPVTLSCSQTLNHNVMYWYQQKSSQAPKLLFHYYDKDFNNEADTPDNFQSRRPNTSFCFLDIRSPGLGDTAMYLCATSGASGQVSGANVLTFGAGSRLTVL.

The CDR3 region has the DNA TGCGCCAGCAGCTTGGCCAGAGGGGGAGGGGCTGCAACTAATGAAAAACTGTTTTTT. It is translated as CASSLARGGGAATNEKLFF. The chain links TRBV5-1 to TRBJ1-4; D may be TRBD1 (6 bases). Deletions cut 0 bases from V and 0 bases from J, with 18 bases between. Germline lookup yields CDR1 SGHRS and CDR2 YFSETQ. The CDR3 loop spans 19 amino acids.